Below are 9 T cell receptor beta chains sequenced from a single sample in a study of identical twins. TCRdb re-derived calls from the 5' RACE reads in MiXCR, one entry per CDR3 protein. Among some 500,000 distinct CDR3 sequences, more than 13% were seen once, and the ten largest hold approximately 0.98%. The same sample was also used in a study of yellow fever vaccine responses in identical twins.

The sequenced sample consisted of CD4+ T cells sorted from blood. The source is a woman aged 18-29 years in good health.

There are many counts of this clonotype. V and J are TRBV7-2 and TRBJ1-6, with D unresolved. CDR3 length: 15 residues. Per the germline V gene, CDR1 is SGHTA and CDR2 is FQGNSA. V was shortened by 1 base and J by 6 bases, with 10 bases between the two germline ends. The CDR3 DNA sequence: TGTGCCAGCAGCTTAGACGGACGGGGTAATTCACCCCTCCACTTT. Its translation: CASSLDGRGNSPLHF.

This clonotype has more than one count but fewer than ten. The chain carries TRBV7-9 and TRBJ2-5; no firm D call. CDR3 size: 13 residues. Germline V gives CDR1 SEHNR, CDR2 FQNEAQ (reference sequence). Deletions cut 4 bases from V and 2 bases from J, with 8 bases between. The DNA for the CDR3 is TGTGCCAGCAGCTCTGGTCGGCAAGAGACCCAGTACTTC. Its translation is CASSSGRQETQYF. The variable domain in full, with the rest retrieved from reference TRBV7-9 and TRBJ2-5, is DTGVSQNPRHKITKRGQNVTFRCDPISEHNRLYWYRQTLGQGPEFLTYFQNEAQLEKSRLLSDRFSAERPKGSFSTLEIQRTEQGDSAMYLCASSSGRQETQYFGPGTRLLVL.

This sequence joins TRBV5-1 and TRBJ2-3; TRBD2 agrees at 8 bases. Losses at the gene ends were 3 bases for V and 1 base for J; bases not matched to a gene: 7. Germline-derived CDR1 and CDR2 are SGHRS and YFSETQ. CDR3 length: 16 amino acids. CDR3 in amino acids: CASSSGGAPGTDTQYF. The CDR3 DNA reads TGCGCCAGCAGCTCCGGGGGGGCTCCGGGCACAGATACGCAGTATTTT.

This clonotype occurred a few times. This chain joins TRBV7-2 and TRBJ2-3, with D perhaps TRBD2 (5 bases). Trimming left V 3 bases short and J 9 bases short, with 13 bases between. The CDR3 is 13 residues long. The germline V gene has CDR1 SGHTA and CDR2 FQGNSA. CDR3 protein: CASSLKSSGTQYF. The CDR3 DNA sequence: TGTGCCAGCAGCTTGAAGTCCTCGGGGACGCAGTATTTT.

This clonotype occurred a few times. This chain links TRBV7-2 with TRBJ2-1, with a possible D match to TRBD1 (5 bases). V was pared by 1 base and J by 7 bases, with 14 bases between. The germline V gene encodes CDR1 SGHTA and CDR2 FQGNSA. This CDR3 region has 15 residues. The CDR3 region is CASSLGQTLRNEQFF. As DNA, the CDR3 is TGTGCCAGCAGCTTAGGACAGACGTTAAGGAATGAGCAGTTCTTC.

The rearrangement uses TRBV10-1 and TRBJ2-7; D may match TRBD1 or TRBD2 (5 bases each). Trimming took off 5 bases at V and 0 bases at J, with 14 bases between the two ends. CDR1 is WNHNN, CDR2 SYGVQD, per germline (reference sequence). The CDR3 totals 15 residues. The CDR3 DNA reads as TGCGCCAGCAGTCGGGGAGAGGGGCGCTCCTACGAGCAGTACTTC. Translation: CASSRGEGRSYEQYF.

The CDR3 nucleotides are TGTGCCAGCAGTTACAGTCGACAGGGCCCCACCGGGGAGCTGTTTTTT. It encodes CASSYSRQGPTGELFF. The chain combines TRBV6-2 or TRBV6-3 with TRBJ2-2, with 7 bases lining up with TRBD1. CDR1 and CDR2 (germline): MNHEY, SVGEGT. CDR3 length: 16 residues. V lost 2 bases, J lost 4 bases, and 7 bases stayed unmatched.

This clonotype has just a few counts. The CDR3 DNA reads TGTGCCCTCTTGACAACCGGAAGGAATGAGCAGTTCTTC. Residues: CALLTTGRNEQFF. The V and J genes are TRBV30 and TRBJ2-1, with D uncertain. The CDR3 is made up of 13 amino acids. Per the germline V gene, CDR1 is GTSNPN and CDR2 is SVGIG (reference sequence). Trimming took 8 bases from V and 7 from J, leaving 18 bases between them.

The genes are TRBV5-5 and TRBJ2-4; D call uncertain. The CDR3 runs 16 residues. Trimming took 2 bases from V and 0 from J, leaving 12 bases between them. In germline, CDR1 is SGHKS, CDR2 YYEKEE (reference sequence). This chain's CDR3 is CASSFFVVLAKNIQYF. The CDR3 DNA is TGTGCCAGCAGCTTCTTTGTAGTTCTAGCCAAAAACATTCAGTACTTC.